This TCR beta chain was obtained from a study of T-cell reconstitution after alpha-beta-depleted transplantation in children. This clonotype appeared many times. The authors prepared the TCRbeta library with unique molecular identifiers. One entry per CDR3 protein, called by TCRdb with MiXCR from the PCR reads. The sample records about 230,000 distinct CDR3 sequences, more than 10% being singletons. Specimen: PBMCs from the stem cell graft donor, collected from the stem cell graft. The sequence came from a human donor who donated a stem cell graft to a child with acute lymphoblastic leukemia.

CDR3 protein: CASTRHDVYNEQFF. The CDR3 region has the DNA TGTGCCAGCACAAGACATGACGTCTACAATGAGCAGTTCTTC. The chain combines TRBV6-2 or TRBV6-3 with TRBJ2-1; D call uncertain. V lost 7 bases, J lost 3 bases, and 13 bases lay in between. From germline, CDR1 is MNHEY and CDR2 SVGEGT. This CDR3 region has 14 residues.